This T cell receptor beta chain was identified during a study of blood T cell repertoires in COVID-19. Study-level background: Some COVID-19 samples were acute and others convalescent; all came from the United States, Italy and Spain. T cells, B-cell-depleted T cells, or PBMCs provided the cDNA or gDNA that served as material.

This clone occurred a few times. Authors' analysis steps: Nucleated cell counts were estimated from reference gene primer amplification. Here immunoSEQ multiplex PCR was the method, and the copy in TCRdb shows in-frame clones only, minus some. That table furnishes V, J and clone size, whereas the DNA furnished D and trimming. The table records 250,000 to 300,000 clones, 86% of them present only once. There are 14 residues in the CDR3. V shed 4 bases, J shed 1 base, and the junction held 0 bases outside the gene matches. The germline CDR1 and CDR2 sequences are SGHDT and YYEEEE. This chain uses TRBV5-6 with TRBJ1-4; 8 nucleotides line up with TRBD1. The specimen was peripheral blood. The receptor's source is a man younger than 30 with active or convalescent COVID-19. CDR3 DNA: TGTGCCAGCAGCGGGACAGGAACTAATGAAAAACTGTTTTTT. It is translated as CASSGTGTNEKLFF.